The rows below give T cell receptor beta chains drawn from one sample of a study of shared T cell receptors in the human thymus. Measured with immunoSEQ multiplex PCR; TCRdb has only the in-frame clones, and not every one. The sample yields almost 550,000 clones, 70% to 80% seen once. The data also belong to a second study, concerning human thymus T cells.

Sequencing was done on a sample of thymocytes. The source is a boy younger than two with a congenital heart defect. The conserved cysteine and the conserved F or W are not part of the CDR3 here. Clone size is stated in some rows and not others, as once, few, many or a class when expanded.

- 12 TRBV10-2 ASSERDRGHGYT
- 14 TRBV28 ASSLDTGGTTDTQY
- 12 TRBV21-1 ASSKEAGAETQY
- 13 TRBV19 ASSISSGGVETQY
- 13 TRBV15 ATSGDRASSYEQY
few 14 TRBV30 AWSPIPGGLNEKLF
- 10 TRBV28 ASSFNNQPQH
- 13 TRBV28 ASSPWGGRGQPQH
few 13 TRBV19 ASSTSRGRGEKLF
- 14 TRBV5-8 ASSCHGQGPNEKLF
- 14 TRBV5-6 ASSLRAGQTFYGYT
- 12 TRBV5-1 ASGRTGMNTEAF
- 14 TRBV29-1 SVEAGWTSINNEQF
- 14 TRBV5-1 ASSLAESTGSATQY
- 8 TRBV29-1 SVQGAEAF
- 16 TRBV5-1 ASSLELLACGRADTQY
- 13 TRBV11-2 ASSLDAQGNSPLH
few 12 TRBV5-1 ASSFGRSVYEQY
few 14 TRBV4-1 ASSQGDRVSYNEQF
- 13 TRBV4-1 ASSLSGRPYNEQF
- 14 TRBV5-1 ASSSLTSGRGETQY
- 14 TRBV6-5 ASSYLVPDSYNEQF
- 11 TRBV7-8 ASGRAFDYEQY
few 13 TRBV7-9 ASSLGGQGGSEQY
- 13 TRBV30 AWSGYGAGANVLT
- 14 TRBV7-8 ASSLGRGREWYEQY
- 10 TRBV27 ASSGGRVGLD
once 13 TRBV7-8 ASSPRDRRNYGYT
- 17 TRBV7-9 ASSLEHFKGVSGANVLT
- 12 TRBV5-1 ASSLEGQQETQY
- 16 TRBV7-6 ASSLVRGFPSGANVLT
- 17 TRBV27 ASSLLGDRVTYSNQPQH
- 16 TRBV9 ASSVGPSGRARNNEQF
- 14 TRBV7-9 ASSLAAGGINQPQH
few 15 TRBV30 AWSVPPDRPSGNTIY
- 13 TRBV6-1 ASMRTRSSYNEQF
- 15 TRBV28 ASSLSRLAGVTGELF
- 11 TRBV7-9 ASNLPRSYGYT
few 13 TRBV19 ASSIGSGGLREQY
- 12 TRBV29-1 SVARGGLRNEQF
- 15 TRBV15 ATSRPDQGLGRNGYT